A selection of T cell receptor beta chains follows, all from one sample in a study of OX40 agonist ivuxolimab in advanced cancers. TCRdb keeps only in-frame clones here, not all; method: immunoSEQ multiplex PCR. Of around 68,000 clones listed, more than 75% are singletons. The starting material was CD4+ or CD8+ T cells sorted from blood, obtained in a trial of the OX40 agonist ivuxolimab. The receptor source for this set is an adult with an advanced solid tumor such as melanoma, head and neck, liver or kidney cancer. Both conserved end residues are part of each CDR3. Rows give clone size only sometimes, using once, few, many, or a class for an expanded clone.

abundance | v_gene | CDR3aa
- | TRBV4-3 | CASSQDLFRNTEAFF
- | TRBV19 | CASSIAPPGTTEQYF
- | TRBV19 | CASSIEISDTQYF
once | TRBV6-6 | CASSYTTGGTEAFF
few | TRBV7-2 | CASSFQSTGYTF
- | TRBV7-2 | CASSLEGLYGYTF
- | TRBV5-5 | CASSRKVPGMNTEAFF
- | TRBV7-9 | CASSLGFEDYTF
- | TRBV6-6 | CASNTNGGDTEAFF
- | TRBV7-2 | CASSGQGAYEQFF
- | TRBV7-6 | CASSKTGYNEKLFF
- | TRBV27 | CASSPSWDTYGYTF
- | TRBV19 | CASSIDWGQGADTQYF
- | TRBV7-7 | CASSLQGDTEAFF
once | TRBV14 | CASSQTPINSPLHF
- | TRBV12-5 | CASGSQGSIGEQFF
- | TRBV9 | CASSPLSGTGFGYTF
- | TRBV4-3 | CASSRGGGVRETQYF
- | TRBV5-1 | CASSLGISSTDTQYF
- | TRBV11-3 | CASSQNRGEQFF
- | TRBV11-2 | CASSEPGQGRFGYTF
- | TRBV2 | CASSGTGGYNSPLHF
- | TRBV11-2 | CASSLDLQAVMNTEAFF